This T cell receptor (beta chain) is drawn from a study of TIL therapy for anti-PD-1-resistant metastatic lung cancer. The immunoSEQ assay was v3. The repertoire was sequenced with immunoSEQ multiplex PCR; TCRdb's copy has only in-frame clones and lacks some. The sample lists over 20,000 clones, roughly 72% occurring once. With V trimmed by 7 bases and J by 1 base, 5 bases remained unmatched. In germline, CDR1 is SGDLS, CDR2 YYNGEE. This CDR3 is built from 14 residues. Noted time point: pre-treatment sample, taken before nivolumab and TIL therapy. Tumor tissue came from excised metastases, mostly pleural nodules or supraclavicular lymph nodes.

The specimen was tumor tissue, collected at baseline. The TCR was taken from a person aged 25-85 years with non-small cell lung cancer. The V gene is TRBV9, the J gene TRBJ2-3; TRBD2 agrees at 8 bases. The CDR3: CASSGGFRTDTQYF. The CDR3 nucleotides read TGTGCCAGCTCGGGGGGGTTCCGCACAGATACGCAGTATTTT.